A single sample is the source of the 10 T cell receptor beta chains below, sequenced in a study of patients and donors after allogeneic stem cell transplantation. TCRdb recomputed calls from the RT-PCR reads with MiXCR, one row per CDR3 protein. The table lists tens of thousands of distinct CDR3 sequences, roughly 5.1% of them singletons. Material: blood, either unsorted or a sorted T cell fraction (not recorded which). These receptor sequences come from a human donor who was either an allogeneic HSCT recipient or a stem cell or donor lymphocyte infusion donor (not recorded which). It is not recorded whose cells these are; they may come from a transplant donor.

This clonotype has a count of ten or more. The V and J genes are TRBV6-5 and TRBJ2-2, with TRBD1 matching 7 bases. This CDR3 spans 15 amino acids. The V and J ends lost 2 bases and 5 bases, in that order; junction bases with no gene match: 5. Germline CDR1 is MNHEY and CDR2 is SVGAGI. CDR3 residues: CASSYRLDRTGELFF. As DNA, the CDR3 is TGTGCCAGCAGTTACCGATTGGACAGGACCGGGGAGCTGTTTTTT.

At least ten counts were recorded for this clonotype. The CDR3 DNA is TGTGCCAGCAGTAGACAGGGGGTCGAGCGAGGTACGCAGTATTTT. Translated: CASSRQGVERGTQYF. The chain couples TRBV28 to TRBJ2-3; 9 bases fit TRBD1. With V trimmed by 5 bases and J by 8 bases, 11 bases remained unmatched. Germline CDR1 is MDHEN and CDR2 is SYDVKM. The CDR3 spans 15 residues. Supplemented by reference TRBV28 and TRBJ2-3, the full variable domain reads DVKVTQSSRYLVKRTGEKVFLECVQDMDHENMFWYRQDPGLGLRLIYFSYDVKMKEKGDIPEGYSVSREKKERFSLILESASTNQTSMYLCASSRQGVERGTQYFGPGTRLTVL.

A few counts support this clonotype. The chain links TRBV21-1 to TRBJ2-2; the table assigns TRBD1, which was not confirmed against the DNA. TRBV21-1 is a documented pseudogene. The CDR3 extends over 16 amino acids. The CDR3 spells CASSKPGQGAIGELFF. The CDR3 region has the DNA TGTGCCAGCAGCAAACCGGGACAGGGGGCGATCGGGGAGCTGTTTTTT.

This clonotype came up a few times. The CDR3 spells CASSEVRGRNEKLFF. DNA of the CDR3: TGTGCCAGCAGTGAAGTCAGGGGGAGGAATGAAAAACTGTTTTTT. The chain couples TRBV6-1 to TRBJ1-4; TRBD1 aligns across 7 bases. Germline CDR1 reads MNHNS; CDR2 reads SASEGT. Trimming removed 1 base from V and 5 bases from J; junction bases left unmatched: 4. The CDR3 is made up of 15 amino acids.

This clonotype was seen a few times. This chain uses TRBV2 with TRBJ1-2, with a weak D call TRBD1 (5 bases). The ends were cut back, 5 bases at V and 5 bases at J, with 18 bases in the middle. This CDR3 spans 15 amino acids. The V gene's germline CDR1 is SNHLY and CDR2 FYNNEI. CDR3 in amino acids: CASSIPGSNSYGYTF. The CDR3 DNA reads as TGTGCCAGCAGTATTCCAGGGTCAAATAGTTATGGCTACACCTTC.

This clonotype has at least ten counts. The rearrangement links TRBV12-3 or TRBV12-4 to TRBJ1-1; no reliable D call. Between the trimmed V and J ends, which lost 1 base and 4 bases, there was a span of 13 bases. The CDR3 is made up of 15 amino acids. The CDR3 is CASSLGFAGRTEAFF. CDR3 nucleotide sequence: TGTGCCAGCAGTTTAGGGTTTGCGGGTCGCACTGAAGCTTTCTTT.

In its sample, this clonotype was seen many times. The V gene is TRBV4-1, the J gene TRBJ1-2; a possible D gene is TRBD1 (6 bases). The CDR3 is made up of 16 amino acids. The V end was cut by 4 bases, the J end by 3 bases, with 18 bases between. The germline gives CDR1 MGHRA, CDR2 YSYEKL. The CDR3 sequence is CASSPLQGFIDYGYTF. The DNA of the CDR3 is TGCGCCAGCAGCCCATTACAGGGATTCATCGACTATGGCTACACCTTC.

This clonotype was recorded many times. This chain links TRBV5-1 with TRBJ2-3; the match to TRBD2 covers 8 bases. This CDR3 spans 15 amino acids. The junction had 8 bases not matched to a gene; V was cut back by 7 bases and J by 1 base. Germline V gives CDR1 SGHRS, CDR2 YFSETQ. In DNA form, the CDR3 reads TGCGCCAGCTCTCCGACTAGCGCGCGCACAGATACGCAGTATTTT. This gives the protein CASSPTSARTDTQYF.

This clonotype was observed at least ten times. The chain recombines TRBV5-1 with TRBJ1-5, with D unclear. Germline loops: CDR1 SGHRS, CDR2 YFSETQ. Between the trimmed V and J ends, which lost 0 bases and 6 bases, there was a span of 13 bases. CDR3 length equals 15 residues. The chain's CDR3 is CASSLDGFRGQPQHF. The CDR3, as DNA: TGCGCCAGCAGCTTGGACGGGTTCCGAGGTCAGCCCCAGCATTTT.

This clonotype was counted between two and nine times. The gene calls are TRBV27 and TRBJ2-1; 13 nucleotides match TRBD2. Germline loops: CDR1 MNHEY, CDR2 SMNVEV (reference sequence). V was clipped by 4 bases and J by 7 bases; unmatched bases: 4. The CDR3 covers 15 residues. CDR3 DNA sequence: TGTGCCAGCAGTTGGGGGACTAGCGGGGATAATGAGCAGTTCTTC. As protein: CASSWGTSGDNEQFF.